This TCR beta chain was recovered during a study of blood T cell repertoires in COVID-19. Study overall: Samples representing acute and convalescent COVID-19 were sourced from the United States, Italy and Spain.

Per the original methods: Using reference gene primer amplification, nucleated cell counts were estimated. Libraries were prepared by immunoSEQ multiplex PCR; TCRdb keeps only in-frame clonotypes and omits some of them. D and trimming come from the DNA, and the V and J calls and clone size come from that table. Of roughly 310,000 clones in the sample, 85% to 90% were seen once. Trimming removed 5 bases from V and 5 bases from J; junction bases left unmatched: 3. The CDR3 is 13 amino acids. Germline V gives CDR1 SGHTA, CDR2 FQGTGA. J is TRBJ2-3 and V is TRBV7-3; 8 bases line up with TRBD1. The TCR sequence derives from a woman between 45 and 60 years old with active or convalescent COVID-19. The sequencing input was peripheral blood. The CDR3 here is CASSARGQDTQYF. The CDR3 nucleotides are TGTGCCAGCAGCGCCAGGGGGCAAGATACGCAGTATTTT.